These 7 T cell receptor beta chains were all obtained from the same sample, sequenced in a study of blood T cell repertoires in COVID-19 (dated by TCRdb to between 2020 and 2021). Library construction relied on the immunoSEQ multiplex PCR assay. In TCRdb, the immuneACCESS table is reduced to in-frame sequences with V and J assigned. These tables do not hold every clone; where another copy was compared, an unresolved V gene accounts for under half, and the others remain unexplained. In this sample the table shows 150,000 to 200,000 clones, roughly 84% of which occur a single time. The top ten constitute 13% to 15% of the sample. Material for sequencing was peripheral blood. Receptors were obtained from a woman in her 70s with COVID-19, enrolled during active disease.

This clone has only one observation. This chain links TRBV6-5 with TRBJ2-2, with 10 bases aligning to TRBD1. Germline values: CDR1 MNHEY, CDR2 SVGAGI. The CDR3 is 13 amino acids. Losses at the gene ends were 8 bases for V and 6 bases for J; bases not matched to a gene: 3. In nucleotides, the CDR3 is TGTGCCAGCTACGGACAGGGGGCCGGGGAGCTGTTTTTT. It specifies CASYGQGAGELFF.

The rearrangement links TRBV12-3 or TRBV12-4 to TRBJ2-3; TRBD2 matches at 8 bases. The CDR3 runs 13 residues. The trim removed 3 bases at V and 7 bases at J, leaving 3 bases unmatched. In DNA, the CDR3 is TGTGCCAGCAGTTTCGGACTAGCCAATACGCAGTATTTT. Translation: CASSFGLANTQYF.

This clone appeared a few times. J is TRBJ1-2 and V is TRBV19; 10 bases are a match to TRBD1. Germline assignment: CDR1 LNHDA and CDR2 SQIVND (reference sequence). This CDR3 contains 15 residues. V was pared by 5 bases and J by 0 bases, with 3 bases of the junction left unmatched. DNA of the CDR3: TGTGCCAGTAGTTTCGGGACAGGGGCTAACTATGGCTACACCTTC. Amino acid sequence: CASSFGTGANYGYTF.

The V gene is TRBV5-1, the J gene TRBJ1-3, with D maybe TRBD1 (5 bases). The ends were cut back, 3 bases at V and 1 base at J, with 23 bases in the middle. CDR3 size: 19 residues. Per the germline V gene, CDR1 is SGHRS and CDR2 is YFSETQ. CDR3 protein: CASSYDDVGAGISGNTIYF. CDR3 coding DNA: TGCGCCAGCAGCTATGATGATGTTGGGGCAGGGATATCTGGAAACACCATATATTTT.

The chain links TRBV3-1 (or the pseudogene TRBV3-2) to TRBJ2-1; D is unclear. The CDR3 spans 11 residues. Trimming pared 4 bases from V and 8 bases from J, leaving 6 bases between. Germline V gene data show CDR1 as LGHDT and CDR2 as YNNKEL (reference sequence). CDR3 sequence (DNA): TGTGCCAGCAGCCGAGCGCATGAGCAGTTCTTC. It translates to CASSRAHEQFF.

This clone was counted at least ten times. CDR3 sequence (DNA): TGTGCCAGCAGCTTAGACTCAGGGGGAGAAGCTTTCTTT. Translating gives CASSLDSGGEAFF. The chain joins TRBV7-9 to TRBJ1-1, with TRBD1 matching over 7 bases. Germline assignment: CDR1 SEHNR and CDR2 FQNEAQ (reference sequence). The CDR3 is made up of 13 amino acids. V was pared by 1 base and J by 8 bases, with 4 bases of the junction left unmatched.

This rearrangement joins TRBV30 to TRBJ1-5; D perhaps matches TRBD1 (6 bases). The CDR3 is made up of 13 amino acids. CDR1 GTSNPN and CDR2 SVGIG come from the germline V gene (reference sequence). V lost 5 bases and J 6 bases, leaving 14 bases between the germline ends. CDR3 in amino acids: CAWSEQGPQPQHF. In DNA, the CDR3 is TGTGCCTGGTCAGAACAGGGTCCTCAGCCCCAGCATTTT.